A single TCR beta chain is shown here with its context. The antigen remains undetermined. The same CDR3 is also encoded by other DNA sequences in this sample. This entry belongs to a study of shared clonotypes between healthy human individuals. Study observations and caveats: It was only blood that was sampled, and tissue repertoires likely differ.

There are 14 residues in the CDR3. The trim removed 2 bases at V and 7 bases at J, leaving 0 bases unmatched. Germline V gene sequence: CDR1 MDHEN, CDR2 SYDVKM. TCRdb's copy holds only in-frame clones and misses some; the assay was immunoSEQ multiplex PCR. The table has about 2 million clones, roughly 94% seen once; the top ten hold more than 0.1%. The source material was naive CD4+ T cells sorted from blood. Subset specified: CD45RA+ positively selected. This sequence joins TRBV28 and TRBJ1-6, with 9 bases identical to TRBD1. The sequence was obtained from a man aged 18 to 30 in good health. The CDR3 reads CASSLGTGNSPLHF. The CDR3 coding sequence is TGTGCCAGCAGTTTAGGGACAGGGAATTCACCCCTCCACTTT.